This T cell receptor (beta chain) comes out of a study of OX40 agonist ivuxolimab in advanced cancers. Regarding the complete study: Ivuxolimab, which targeted the costimulatory receptor OX40 (CD134), was an agonistic, fully human IgG2 monoclonal antibody. Three dose-escalation patients achieved partial responses, one with hepatocellular carcinoma and two with cutaneous melanoma. Among the 52 dose-escalation patients, about 19 had hepatocellular carcinoma, around 15 melanoma, 9 renal cell carcinoma and 9 head and neck cancer. The dose-escalation cohort was about 83% male with a mean age of about 65 years, ranging from roughly 23 to 80. The paper describes the monotherapy dose-escalation part (N ≈ 52 patients) of the phase I trial of ivuxolimab. Intravenous ivuxolimab was administered to patients every 2 weeks at six dose levels: 0.01, 0.1, 0.3, 1.5, 3 and 10 mg/kg. Prior anti-PD-1, anti-PD-L1 or anti-CTLA-4 therapy was permitted, and checkpoint inhibitors had been received by less than 45% of dose-escalation patients. Peripheral TCRbeta sequencing was intended to test whether TCR sequence diversity was altered and clonal T-cell expansion was caused by ivuxolimab. What the work shows at the level of the full study, not this receptor alone: At doses from 0.1 to 3.0 mg/kg, clonal expansion was seen in both CD4+ and CD8+ blood T cells between baseline and week 6. Partial responders in the 0.1-3.0 mg/kg groups had among the lowest normalized peripheral clonal expansion, especially among CD8+ T cells. Low levels of normalized T-cell clonal expansion were also seen in some patients who did not respond. The antigen specificity of the peripheral T cells that underwent clonal expansion was not determined. On average, CD8+ T cells showed more expanded clones than CD4+ T cells after ivuxolimab.

Genomic DNA was isolated from the sorted cells so that the TCRbeta CDR3 region could be sequenced. The immunoSEQ Assay was used to sequence the TCRbeta CDR3 regions. TCRdb took this table from immuneACCESS and kept in-frame rearrangements with V and J called. Such tables lack part of the clones; where checked against another copy, unresolved V genes explain under half of the gap, and the rest is unexplained. Present in this sample are about 73,000 clones, over 80% of which were seen just once. The ten largest clones take up around 9.9% of the sample. There are 16 amino acids in the CDR3, from cysteine to phenylalanine inclusive. Only CDR3 DNA remains: 48 bases, in frame from the first base. The trial excluded patients who had a history of autoimmune disease or who were on systemic immunosuppression. Peripheral blood for TCR sequencing was drawn from every dose cohort at baseline, at cycle 4 day 1 and at cycle 7 day 1. The samples were taken from a phase I, first-in-human, multicenter, open-label dose-escalation trial of ivuxolimab. Adults with locally advanced or metastatic melanoma, renal cell, hepatocellular, or head and neck squamous cell carcinoma were enrolled in the trial. Before TCR sequencing, CD4+ T cells and CD8+ T cells were sorted from peripheral blood as separate populations.

Comment on this clone: Its target antigen remains unknown. No much larger clonotype is one base removed from it; base qualities were not supplied.

Sequencing used CD4+ or CD8+ T cells sorted from blood, obtained in a trial of the OX40 agonist ivuxolimab. This receptor was taken from an adult with an advanced solid tumor such as melanoma, head and neck, liver or kidney cancer. The sequence joins TRBV21-1 to TRBJ1-5. TRBV21-1 is a listed pseudogene. The nucleotide sequence reads as follows: TGTGCCAGCCCTGGGGAGTTACGTTATAGCAATCAGCCCCAGCATTTT. This codes for CASPGELRYSNQPQHF.